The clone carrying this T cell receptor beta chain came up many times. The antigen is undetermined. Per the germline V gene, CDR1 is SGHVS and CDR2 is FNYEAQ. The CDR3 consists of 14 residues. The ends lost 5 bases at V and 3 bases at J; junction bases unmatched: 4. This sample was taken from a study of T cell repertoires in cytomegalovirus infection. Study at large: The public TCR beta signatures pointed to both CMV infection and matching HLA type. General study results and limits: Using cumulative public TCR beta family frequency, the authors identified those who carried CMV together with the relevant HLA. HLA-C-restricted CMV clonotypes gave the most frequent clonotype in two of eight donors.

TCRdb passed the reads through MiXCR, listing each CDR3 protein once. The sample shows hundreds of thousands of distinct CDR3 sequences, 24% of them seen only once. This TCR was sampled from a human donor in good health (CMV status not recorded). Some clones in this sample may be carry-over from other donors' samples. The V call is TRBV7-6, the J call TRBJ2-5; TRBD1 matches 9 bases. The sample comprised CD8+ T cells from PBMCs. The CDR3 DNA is TGTGCCAGCAGCAAAGGACAGGGGAAAGAGACCCAGTACTTC. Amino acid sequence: CASSKGQGKETQYF.